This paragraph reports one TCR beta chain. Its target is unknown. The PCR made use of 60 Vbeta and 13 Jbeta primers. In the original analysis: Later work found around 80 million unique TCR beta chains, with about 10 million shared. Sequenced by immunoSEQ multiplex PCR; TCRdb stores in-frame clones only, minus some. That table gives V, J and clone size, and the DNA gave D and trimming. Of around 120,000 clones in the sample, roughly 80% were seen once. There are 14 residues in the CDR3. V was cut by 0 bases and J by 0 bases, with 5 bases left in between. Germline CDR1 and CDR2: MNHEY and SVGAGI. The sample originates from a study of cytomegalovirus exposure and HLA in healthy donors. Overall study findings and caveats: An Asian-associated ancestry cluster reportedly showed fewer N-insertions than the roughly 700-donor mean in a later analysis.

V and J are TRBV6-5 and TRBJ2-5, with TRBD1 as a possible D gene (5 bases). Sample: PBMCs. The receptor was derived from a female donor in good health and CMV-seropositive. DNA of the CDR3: TGTGCCAGCAGTTACTCGGACAACCAAGAGACCCAGTACTTC. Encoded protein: CASSYSDNQETQYF.